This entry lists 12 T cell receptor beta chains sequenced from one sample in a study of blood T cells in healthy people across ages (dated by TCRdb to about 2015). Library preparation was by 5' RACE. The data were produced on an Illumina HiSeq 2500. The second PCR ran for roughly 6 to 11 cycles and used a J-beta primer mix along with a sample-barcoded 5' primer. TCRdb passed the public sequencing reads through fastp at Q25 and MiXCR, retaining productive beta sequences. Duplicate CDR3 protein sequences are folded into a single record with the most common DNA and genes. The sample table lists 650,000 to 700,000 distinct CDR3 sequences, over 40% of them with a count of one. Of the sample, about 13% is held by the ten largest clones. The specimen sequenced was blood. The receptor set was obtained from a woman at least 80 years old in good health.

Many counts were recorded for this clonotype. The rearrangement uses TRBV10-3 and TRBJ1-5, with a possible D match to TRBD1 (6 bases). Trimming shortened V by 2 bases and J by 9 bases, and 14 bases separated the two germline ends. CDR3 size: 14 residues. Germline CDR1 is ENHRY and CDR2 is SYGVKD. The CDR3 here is CAISETLSGAPQHF. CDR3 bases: TGTGCCATCAGTGAGACCCTCTCAGGGGCGCCCCAGCATTTT.

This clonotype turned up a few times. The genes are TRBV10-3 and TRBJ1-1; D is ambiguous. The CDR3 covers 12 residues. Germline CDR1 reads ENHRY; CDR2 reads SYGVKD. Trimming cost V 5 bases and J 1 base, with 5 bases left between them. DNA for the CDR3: TGTGCCATCAGTCCTTCGAACACTGAAGCTTTCTTT. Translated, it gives CAISPSNTEAFF.

CDR3 amino acids: CSAPSGSGGWTDTQYF. In DNA form, the CDR3 reads TGCAGTGCTCCCTCAGGGTCGGGAGGGTGGACAGATACGCAGTATTTT. The rearrangement links TRBV20-1 to TRBJ2-3, with 8 bases identical to TRBD2. The germline CDR1 and CDR2 sequences are DFQATT and SNEGSKA (reference sequence). Trimming at V came to 5 bases and at J to 3 bases, leaving 13 bases not matched to a gene. The CDR3 is 16 amino acids.

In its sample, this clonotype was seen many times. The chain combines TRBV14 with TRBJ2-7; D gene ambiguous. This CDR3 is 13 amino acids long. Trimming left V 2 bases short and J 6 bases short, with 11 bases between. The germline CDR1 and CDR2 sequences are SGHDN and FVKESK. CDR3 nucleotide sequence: TGTGCCAGCAGCCAAAGCCTCTGGGCCGAGCAGTACTTC. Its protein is CASSQSLWAEQYF. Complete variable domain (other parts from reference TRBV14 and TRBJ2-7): EAGVTQFPSHSVIEKGQTVTLRCDPISGHDNLYWYRRVMGKEIKFLLHFVKESKQDESGMPNNRFLAERTGGTYSTLKVQPAELEDSGVYFCASSQSLWAEQYFGPGTRLTVT.

CDR3 in amino acids: CSAAGRQGGQFF. The CDR3 DNA sequence: TGCAGTGCTGCCGGTCGACAGGGCGGACAGTTCTTC. The genes are TRBV20-1 and TRBJ2-1; TRBD1 matches 7 bases. V lost 5 bases to trimming and J lost 13 bases; unmatched junction nucleotides: 11. The CDR3 runs 12 residues. CDR1 and CDR2 from the germline V gene are DFQATT and SNEGSKA (reference sequence).

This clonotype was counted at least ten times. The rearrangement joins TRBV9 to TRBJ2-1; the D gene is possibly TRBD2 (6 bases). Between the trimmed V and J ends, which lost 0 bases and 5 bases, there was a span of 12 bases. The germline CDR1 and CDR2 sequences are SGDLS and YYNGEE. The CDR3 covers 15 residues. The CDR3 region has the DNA TGTGCCAGCAGCGTAGGTGGTAGCGGTAACAATGAGCAGTTCTTC. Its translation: CASSVGGSGNNEQFF.

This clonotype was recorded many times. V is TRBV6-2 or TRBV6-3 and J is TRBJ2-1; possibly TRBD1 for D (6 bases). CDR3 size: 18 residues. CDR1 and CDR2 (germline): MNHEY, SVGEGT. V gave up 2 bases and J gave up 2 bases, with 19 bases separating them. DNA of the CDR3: TGTGCCAGCAGTTACCCTCGCGAAGGGGGAGCCCCCTACAATGAGCAGTTCTTC. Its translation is CASSYPREGGAPYNEQFF.

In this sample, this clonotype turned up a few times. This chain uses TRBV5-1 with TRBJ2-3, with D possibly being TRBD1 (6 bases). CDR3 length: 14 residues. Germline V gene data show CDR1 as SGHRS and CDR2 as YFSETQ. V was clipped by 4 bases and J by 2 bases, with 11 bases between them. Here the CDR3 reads CASSPDRNTDTQYF. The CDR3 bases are TGCGCCAGCAGCCCAGACAGGAACACAGATACGCAGTATTTT.

CDR3 DNA: TGTGCCGGCGGGCAAGCCCAGACAGATACGCAGTATTTT. Protein: CAGGQAQTDTQYF. The rearrangement links TRBV7-2 to TRBJ2-3; the D gene is possibly TRBD2 (5 bases). The ends were cut back, 11 bases at V and 3 bases at J, with 15 bases in the middle. From germline, CDR1 is SGHTA and CDR2 FQGNSA. The CDR3 loop spans 13 amino acids.

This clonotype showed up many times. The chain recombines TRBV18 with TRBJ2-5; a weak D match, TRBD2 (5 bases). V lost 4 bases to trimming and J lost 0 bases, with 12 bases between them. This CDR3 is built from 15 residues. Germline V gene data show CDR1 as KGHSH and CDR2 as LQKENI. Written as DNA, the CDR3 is TGTGCCAGCTCACAGTTAGCGTCCTACCAAGAGACCCAGTACTTC. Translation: CASSQLASYQETQYF.

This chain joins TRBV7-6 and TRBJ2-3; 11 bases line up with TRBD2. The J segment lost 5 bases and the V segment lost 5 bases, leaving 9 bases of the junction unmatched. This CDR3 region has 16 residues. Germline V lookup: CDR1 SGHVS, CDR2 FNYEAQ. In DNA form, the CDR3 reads TGTGCCAGCAGCCGAGGTGGGACTAGCGGTTTAGATACGCAGTATTTT. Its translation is CASSRGGTSGLDTQYF.

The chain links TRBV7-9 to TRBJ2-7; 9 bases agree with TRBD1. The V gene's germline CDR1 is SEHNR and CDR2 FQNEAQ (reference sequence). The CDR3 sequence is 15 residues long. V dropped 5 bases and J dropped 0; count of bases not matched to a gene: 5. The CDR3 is CASSLGQGISYEQYF. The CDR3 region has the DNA TGTGCCAGCAGCCTCGGACAGGGGATCTCCTACGAGCAGTACTTC.